Listed below are T cell receptor beta chains from one sample, sequenced in a study of blood T cells in healthy people across ages. MiXCR, run by TCRdb on the 5' RACE reads, gives a single entry per CDR3 protein. The data hold about 1.5 million distinct CDR3 sequences, with 35% to 45% observed a single time. The material sequenced was blood. The receptors stem from a woman aged 18-29 years in good health. Both conserved end residues are part of each CDR3. The order of the fields is CDR3 DNA, CDR3 protein, D gene, J gene, clone size, CDR3 length, V gene. The D gene is left open where the match is weak. Where a row states a size, it is once, few, many or the class of an expanded clone; other rows omit it.

cdr3_nt: TGTGCCAGCAGCTTTAGGGACAGGGGTGCCGAGCAGTACTTC; cdr3_aa: CASSFRDRGAEQYF; d_call: TRBD1; j_call: TRBJ2-7; clone_size: few; cdr3_length: 14; v_call: TRBV7-6
cdr3_nt: TGCAGCGTTCCTCGGGAGCGTATCACAGATACGCAGTATTTT; cdr3_aa: CSVPRERITDTQYF; d_call: -; j_call: TRBJ2-3; clone_size: few; cdr3_length: 14; v_call: TRBV29-1
cdr3_nt: TGTGCCAGCAGTTACCAGCGCGCTTACAATGAGCAGTTCTTC; cdr3_aa: CASSYQRAYNEQFF; d_call: -; j_call: TRBJ2-1; clone_size: many; cdr3_length: 14; v_call: TRBV6-2/TRBV6-3
cdr3_nt: TGTGCCAGCAGCCTTCGGGGCCCTTTGGGTGGCTACACCTTC; cdr3_aa: CASSLRGPLGGYTF; d_call: -; j_call: TRBJ1-2; clone_size: -; cdr3_length: 14; v_call: TRBV27
cdr3_nt: TGCAGCCATTTCGCTGGCAATGAGCAGTTCTTC; cdr3_aa: CSHFAGNEQFF; d_call: -; j_call: TRBJ2-1; clone_size: -; cdr3_length: 11; v_call: TRBV29-1
cdr3_nt: TGTGCCATCAGCCTACTAGCGGGGCTCAACAATGAGCAGTTCTTC; cdr3_aa: CAISLLAGLNNEQFF; d_call: TRBD2; j_call: TRBJ2-1; clone_size: -; cdr3_length: 15; v_call: TRBV10-3
cdr3_nt: TGCAGTGCTAGGGACAGCGGGGAGTCCACAGATACGCAGTATTTT; cdr3_aa: CSARDSGESTDTQYF; d_call: -; j_call: TRBJ2-3; clone_size: -; cdr3_length: 15; v_call: TRBV20-1
cdr3_nt: TGTGCCAGCAGCCCTGGACTAGATCCTAACAATGAGCAGTACTTC; cdr3_aa: CASSPGLDPNNEQYF; d_call: TRBD2; j_call: TRBJ2-5; clone_size: -; cdr3_length: 15; v_call: TRBV7-3
cdr3_nt: TGTGCCAGCAGCTCCTACGGAGCCTACGAGCAGTACTTC; cdr3_aa: CASSSYGAYEQYF; d_call: -; j_call: TRBJ2-7; clone_size: -; cdr3_length: 13; v_call: TRBV27
cdr3_nt: TGCGCCAGCAGGGGGGCAGGCGAGAATCAGCCCCAGCATTTT; cdr3_aa: CASRGAGENQPQHF; d_call: -; j_call: TRBJ1-5; clone_size: -; cdr3_length: 14; v_call: TRBV5-1
cdr3_nt: TGCGCCAGCAGCCAACCTAGCGGGACTTACAATGAGCAGTTCTTC; cdr3_aa: CASSQPSGTYNEQFF; d_call: TRBD2; j_call: TRBJ2-1; clone_size: -; cdr3_length: 15; v_call: TRBV4-1
cdr3_nt: TGCGCCAGCAGCCAAAGACTAGCGGGAGAACCCTACGAGCAGTACTTC; cdr3_aa: CASSQRLAGEPYEQYF; d_call: TRBD2; j_call: TRBJ2-7; clone_size: once; cdr3_length: 16; v_call: TRBV4-3
cdr3_nt: TGTGCCAGCAGTTACGGCGGAGTACTCTCCTACGAGCAGTACTTC; cdr3_aa: CASSYGGVLSYEQYF; d_call: -; j_call: TRBJ2-7; clone_size: -; cdr3_length: 15; v_call: TRBV6-5
cdr3_nt: TGTGCCAGTAGTTTATCAGAGACTAGCTTCGATGAGCAGTTCTTC; cdr3_aa: CASSLSETSFDEQFF; d_call: TRBD2; j_call: TRBJ2-1; clone_size: -; cdr3_length: 15; v_call: TRBV27
cdr3_nt: TGTGCCATCACAGGAGACTTATATGGCTACACCTTC; cdr3_aa: CAITGDLYGYTF; d_call: -; j_call: TRBJ1-2; clone_size: few; cdr3_length: 12; v_call: TRBV10-3
cdr3_nt: TGTGCCTGGAGTGTTTATTACAATGAGCAGTTCTTC; cdr3_aa: CAWSVYYNEQFF; d_call: -; j_call: TRBJ2-1; clone_size: -; cdr3_length: 12; v_call: TRBV30
cdr3_nt: TGTGCCAGCAAGGGGACCGGGACAGGGAGTTACGAGCAGTACTTC; cdr3_aa: CASKGTGTGSYEQYF; d_call: TRBD1; j_call: TRBJ2-7; clone_size: few; cdr3_length: 15; v_call: TRBV6-5
cdr3_nt: TGTGCCAGCTGTATTTCCCGTCGGACCCAGGAGGGCTACACCTTC; cdr3_aa: CASCISRRTQEGYTF; d_call: -; j_call: TRBJ1-2; clone_size: few; cdr3_length: 15; v_call: TRBV2
cdr3_nt: TGTGCCAGCAGCCAAGACGATGCGACAGGAGTCACCGGGGAGCTGTTTTTT; cdr3_aa: CASSQDDATGVTGELFF; d_call: -; j_call: TRBJ2-2; clone_size: once; cdr3_length: 17; v_call: TRBV3-1
cdr3_nt: TGTGCCAGCAGCCCTTCTACGCGTTACAATGAGCAGTTCTTC; cdr3_aa: CASSPSTRYNEQFF; d_call: -; j_call: TRBJ2-1; clone_size: many; cdr3_length: 14; v_call: TRBV4-2
cdr3_nt: TGCAGTGCTAGCACCGGGACTAGCATTAATGAGCAGTTCTTC; cdr3_aa: CSASTGTSINEQFF; d_call: TRBD2; j_call: TRBJ2-1; clone_size: -; cdr3_length: 14; v_call: TRBV20-1
cdr3_nt: TGTGCCAGCCGACAGACCAGAGGCACTGAAGCTTTCTTT; cdr3_aa: CASRQTRGTEAFF; d_call: -; j_call: TRBJ1-1; clone_size: -; cdr3_length: 13; v_call: TRBV27
cdr3_nt: TGTGCCACCCAAACCGGGGGTTATGGCTACACCTTC; cdr3_aa: CATQTGGYGYTF; d_call: -; j_call: TRBJ1-2; clone_size: -; cdr3_length: 12; v_call: TRBV6-6
cdr3_nt: TGTGCCAGCAGCGCTCTAGCGACTAGGGAGCTGTTTTTT; cdr3_aa: CASSALATRELFF; d_call: -; j_call: TRBJ2-2; clone_size: -; cdr3_length: 13; v_call: TRBV7-2
cdr3_nt: TGTGCCAGCACCCGGGTTGGGGGGGCGCCGAGCAATGAGCAGTTCTTC; cdr3_aa: CASTRVGGAPSNEQFF; d_call: -; j_call: TRBJ2-1; clone_size: -; cdr3_length: 16; v_call: TRBV6-5
cdr3_nt: TGTGCCAGCAGCTTAGGGGCGGATACCTCCTACAATGAGCAGTTCTTC; cdr3_aa: CASSLGADTSYNEQFF; d_call: -; j_call: TRBJ2-1; clone_size: -; cdr3_length: 16; v_call: TRBV7-2
cdr3_nt: TGTGCCAGCAGTTACTCGGTCCGGAGACCTGAGAGCGAGCAGTACTTC; cdr3_aa: CASSYSVRRPESEQYF; d_call: -; j_call: TRBJ2-7; clone_size: -; cdr3_length: 16; v_call: TRBV6-5
cdr3_nt: TGTGCCAGCAGCCGGGACAGCTATGGCTACACCTTC; cdr3_aa: CASSRDSYGYTF; d_call: TRBD1; j_call: TRBJ1-2; clone_size: many; cdr3_length: 12; v_call: TRBV7-2
cdr3_nt: TGCAGTGCCTCTACCTCCGGAGTAGGGGGTGAAAAACTGTTTTTT; cdr3_aa: CSASTSGVGGEKLFF; d_call: -; j_call: TRBJ1-4; clone_size: few; cdr3_length: 15; v_call: TRBV20-1
cdr3_nt: TGTGCCAGCAGTGACACTCAGGGTCGGGAGACTGAAGCTTTCTTT; cdr3_aa: CASSDTQGRETEAFF; d_call: -; j_call: TRBJ1-1; clone_size: -; cdr3_length: 15; v_call: TRBV25-1
cdr3_nt: TGTGCCAGCACCGGGGCTCGGGGGCAGTACTTC; cdr3_aa: CASTGARGQYF; d_call: -; j_call: TRBJ2-7; clone_size: -; cdr3_length: 11; v_call: TRBV7-8
cdr3_nt: TGCAGTGCTGGAGGGGGGAGCAATGAGCAGTTCTTC; cdr3_aa: CSAGGGSNEQFF; d_call: -; j_call: TRBJ2-1; clone_size: -; cdr3_length: 12; v_call: TRBV20-1
cdr3_nt: TGCGCCAGCAGCCACCCGACTCCCCTTCGGGGCTACACCTTC; cdr3_aa: CASSHPTPLRGYTF; d_call: -; j_call: TRBJ1-2; clone_size: -; cdr3_length: 14; v_call: TRBV4-3
cdr3_nt: TGCAGTGCTAGCAAACAGGGGGCCGGTGGCTACACCTTC; cdr3_aa: CSASKQGAGGYTF; d_call: TRBD1; j_call: TRBJ1-2; clone_size: -; cdr3_length: 13; v_call: TRBV20-1
cdr3_nt: TGTGCCAGCAGTTACGGACATACCGGGACAGGCAATTCACCCCTCCACTTT; cdr3_aa: CASSYGHTGTGNSPLHF; d_call: TRBD1; j_call: TRBJ1-6; clone_size: few; cdr3_length: 17; v_call: TRBV6-5
cdr3_nt: TGCGCCAACAGCCAGGCTAGCGGCCTTAGCACAGATACGCAGTATTTT; cdr3_aa: CANSQASGLSTDTQYF; d_call: TRBD2; j_call: TRBJ2-3; clone_size: once; cdr3_length: 16; v_call: TRBV5-1
cdr3_nt: TGCAGTGCAAAACTCCATCCGGCTAACTATGGCTACACCTTC; cdr3_aa: CSAKLHPANYGYTF; d_call: -; j_call: TRBJ1-2; clone_size: -; cdr3_length: 14; v_call: TRBV20-1
cdr3_nt: TGTGCCAGCCGTGGGGCCTATAATTCACCCCCCCACTTT; cdr3_aa: CASRGAYNSPPHF; d_call: -; j_call: TRBJ1-6; clone_size: -; cdr3_length: 13; v_call: TRBV28
cdr3_nt: TGTGCCACCAGCAGAGATAGGGCGGGGGACAGTGGTAATGAAAAACTGTTTTTT; cdr3_aa: CATSRDRAGDSGNEKLFF; d_call: TRBD1; j_call: TRBJ1-4; clone_size: few; cdr3_length: 18; v_call: TRBV15
cdr3_nt: TGCGCCAGCACCCCGGTGCTTACGAACACTCAAGCTTTCTTT; cdr3_aa: CASTPVLTNTQAFF; d_call: -; j_call: TRBJ1-1; clone_size: -; cdr3_length: 14; v_call: TRBV5-1
cdr3_nt: TGTGCCAGCAGTTTGGCCAGTGGCACTGGCTACACCTTC; cdr3_aa: CASSLASGTGYTF; d_call: -; j_call: TRBJ1-2; clone_size: few; cdr3_length: 13; v_call: TRBV27
cdr3_nt: TGTGCCAGCAGACTCCCTGCCGGCCTAGGACTAGCGGTTAGACAAGAGACCCAGTACTTC; cdr3_aa: CASRLPAGLGLAVRQETQYF; d_call: TRBD2; j_call: TRBJ2-5; clone_size: -; cdr3_length: 20; v_call: TRBV6-1
cdr3_nt: TGTGCCAGCAGTCATCTGTCCCGGGACATTTACCCCGGCGAGCAGTACTTC; cdr3_aa: CASSHLSRDIYPGEQYF; d_call: -; j_call: TRBJ2-7; clone_size: few; cdr3_length: 17; v_call: TRBV27
cdr3_nt: TGCGCCAGCAGCCAAGAAGCGCGAAACAATGAGCAGTTCTTC; cdr3_aa: CASSQEARNNEQFF; d_call: -; j_call: TRBJ2-1; clone_size: -; cdr3_length: 14; v_call: TRBV4-3
cdr3_nt: TGTGCCAGCAAGGGGCACCATAGCTCCTACAATGAGCAGTTCTTC; cdr3_aa: CASKGHHSSYNEQFF; d_call: -; j_call: TRBJ2-1; clone_size: few; cdr3_length: 15; v_call: TRBV27
cdr3_nt: TGTGCCAGCAAGGGGACCAGCCCACCCCTCCACTTT; cdr3_aa: CASKGTSPPLHF; d_call: -; j_call: TRBJ1-6; clone_size: -; cdr3_length: 12; v_call: TRBV6-5
cdr3_nt: TGTGCCAGCAGCCAATCGGGGCTTAATGAAAAACTGTTTTTT; cdr3_aa: CASSQSGLNEKLFF; d_call: -; j_call: TRBJ1-4; clone_size: few; cdr3_length: 14; v_call: TRBV7-9
cdr3_nt: TGTGCCAGCAGACCGACGGTTAGCACAGATACGCAGTATTTT; cdr3_aa: CASRPTVSTDTQYF; d_call: -; j_call: TRBJ2-3; clone_size: -; cdr3_length: 14; v_call: TRBV6-5
cdr3_nt: TGCAGTGCTAGATTCCCCCCGACAGGGCCTAGCACAGATACGCAGTATTTT; cdr3_aa: CSARFPPTGPSTDTQYF; d_call: TRBD1; j_call: TRBJ2-3; clone_size: -; cdr3_length: 17; v_call: TRBV20-1
cdr3_nt: TGTGCCAGCAGTGACGGGGCTAGCGGGAGCCACAATGAGCAGTTCTTC; cdr3_aa: CASSDGASGSHNEQFF; d_call: TRBD2; j_call: TRBJ2-1; clone_size: -; cdr3_length: 16; v_call: TRBV6-4
cdr3_nt: TGTGCCAGTAGGGGGGGAAACAGCTACGAGCAGTACTTC; cdr3_aa: CASRGGNSYEQYF; d_call: -; j_call: TRBJ2-7; clone_size: -; cdr3_length: 13; v_call: TRBV27
cdr3_nt: TGTGCCGGAGGGGCACAGGGTGTCACCGGGGAGCTGTTTTTT; cdr3_aa: CAGGAQGVTGELFF; d_call: -; j_call: TRBJ2-2; clone_size: -; cdr3_length: 14; v_call: TRBV2
cdr3_nt: TGCGCCAGCAGCTTTGACAGCAAGGGGGGATACGAGCAGTACTTC; cdr3_aa: CASSFDSKGGYEQYF; d_call: -; j_call: TRBJ2-7; clone_size: few; cdr3_length: 15; v_call: TRBV5-1
cdr3_nt: TGCAGCGCAAGGATAGCGGCTAATGAAAAACTGTTTTTT; cdr3_aa: CSARIAANEKLFF; d_call: -; j_call: TRBJ1-4; clone_size: few; cdr3_length: 13; v_call: TRBV29-1
cdr3_nt: TGCAGTGCTAGTGTCCCCCTAACAGCAATTAACTATGGCTACACCTTC; cdr3_aa: CSASVPLTAINYGYTF; d_call: -; j_call: TRBJ1-2; clone_size: many; cdr3_length: 16; v_call: TRBV20-1